This T cell receptor beta chain appears in the sequencing data of a study of T cells in Graves' hyperthyroidism and ophthalmopathy. RNA transcripts served as the template for amplifying TCR beta CDR3 regions. When the TCR CDR3 underwent first-round RT-PCR, the HTBI primer set was used. Via MiXCR, TCRdb re-called the multiplex PCR reads, giving one row per CDR3 protein. The repertoire has over 700,000 distinct CDR3 sequences, 18% of them found once; the top ten carry 15% to 20%. The CDR3 is 12 residues long. V dropped 4 bases and J dropped 4 bases, with 7 bases sitting between them. CDR1 and CDR2 from the germline V gene are MNHNS and SASEGT.

This TCR was recovered from a woman between 45 and 60 years old with Graves' hyperthyroidism that later progressed to Graves' ophthalmopathy. Sequenced: blood. The chain links TRBV6-1 to TRBJ1-2; D remains ambiguous. The CDR3 reads CASSGRVYGYTF. The CDR3 DNA follows: TGTGCCAGCAGTGGGCGAGTCTATGGCTACACCTTC.